This T cell receptor (beta chain) was profiled in a study of CD8 T cells in Susac syndrome. It was with random hexamers that roughly 0.45 to 1 ug RNA was reverse transcribed. MiXCR, applied by TCRdb to the immunoSEQ multiplex PCR reads, yields one record per CDR3 protein. The sample has some 400,000 distinct CDR3 sequences, approximately 89% seen once; the top ten hold more than 0.09%. V lost 5 bases to trimming and J lost 2 bases; unmatched junction nucleotides: 11. The CDR3 runs to 18 residues. CDR1 and CDR2 (germline): MGHRA, YSYEKL. Sequencing input: CD8+ T cells from PBMCs. The chain links TRBV4-1 to TRBJ2-1; 11 bases are a match to TRBD2. This sequence originates from a human donor with multiple sclerosis. This CDR3 is CASSTDGLAGIPYNEQFF. The CDR3 nucleotides read TGCGCCAGCAGCACCGATGGACTAGCGGGTATCCCCTACAATGAGCAGTTCTTC.